This entry describes one T cell receptor (beta chain). Its antigen is currently unknown. This specimen belongs to a study of cytomegalovirus exposure and HLA in healthy donors. Repertoires were generated with immunoSEQ multiplex PCR, while TCRdb's copy carries only in-frame clones and drops some. The table shows a few hundred thousand clones, with 85% to 90% occurring only once. CDR3 length: 16 amino acids. Looked up from germline, CDR1 is MGHDK and CDR2 is SYGVNS. Trimming at V came to 2 bases and at J to 4 bases, leaving 10 bases not matched to a gene. Study conclusions and caveats: Cytomegalovirus status was reportedly diagnosed by the classifier with high specificity and sensitivity. According to a subsequent analysis, TCR clusters from the first cohort were inclined to appear together in the 90 to 150 validation repertoires. The authors enumerated around 150 TCR beta chains as linked to cytomegalovirus. A few CMV-associated chains proved CMV antigen-specific in vitro.

The sample comprised PBMCs. This TCR was recovered from a woman between 18 and 30 years old in good health and CMV-seronegative. V usage is TRBV25-1 and J usage is TRBJ1-1; 7 positions agree with TRBD1. CDR3 nucleotides: TGTGCCAGCAGTGAACAAGGGGGCGGGATAGGCACTGAAGCTTTCTTT. As protein: CASSEQGGGIGTEAFF.